This T cell receptor (beta chain) was observed in a study of cytomegalovirus exposure and HLA in healthy donors. Whole-study results and caveats: The Asian-associated ancestry cluster reportedly had fewer N-insertions than the roughly 670-donor mean in a later analysis. In a later analysis, V- and J-gene trimming of beta chains associated with a DCLRE1C missense variant, replicated independently. Among TCR beta chains, those listed as cytomegalovirus-associated numbered some 160. A later analysis reported that several of the most significant clusters appeared to be linked to common viral pathogens, among them Epstein-Barr virus.

As regards this clone: Its antigen is unknown.

The CDR3 has 15 residues. Germline CDR1 reads LNHDA; CDR2 reads SQIVND (reference sequence). The V and J ends lost 3 bases and 0 bases respectively, with 6 bases between them. Primers included in the PCR were 60 Vbeta and 13 Jbeta primers. Using immunoSEQ multiplex PCR, the repertoire was profiled, and TCRdb retains in-frame clones only, with some absent. The sample has fewer than 95,000 clones; 76% are singletons. Sequencing used PBMCs. The chain combines TRBV19 with TRBJ1-6; the D is unclear. The sequence was collected from a middle-aged man in good health and CMV-seronegative. The CDR3 loop is CASSIENSYNSPLHF. The CDR3 DNA is TGTGCCAGTAGTATTGAGAACTCCTATAATTCACCCCTCCACTTT.